This T cell receptor beta chain was recorded in a study of T cell responses to AZD1222 COVID-19 vaccine. The repertoire was sequenced with immunoSEQ multiplex PCR; TCRdb's copy has only in-frame clones and lacks some. The sample includes tens of thousands of clones, approximately 91% of them seen just once. The CDR3 is 17 residues long. Germline CDR1 and CDR2: GTSNPN and SVGIG (reference sequence). Losses at the gene ends were 2 bases for V and 4 bases for J; bases not matched to a gene: 14. This TCR was recovered from an adult in good health. The sequencing used peripheral blood, collected on day 0 of AZD1222 vaccination. The V gene is TRBV30, the J gene TRBJ2-3; 8 bases map to TRBD1. CDR3 in DNA: TGTGCCTGGAGTCGCGCGACTGGACAGGGAAAGTCAGATACGCAGTATTTT. Protein: CAWSRATGQGKSDTQYF.